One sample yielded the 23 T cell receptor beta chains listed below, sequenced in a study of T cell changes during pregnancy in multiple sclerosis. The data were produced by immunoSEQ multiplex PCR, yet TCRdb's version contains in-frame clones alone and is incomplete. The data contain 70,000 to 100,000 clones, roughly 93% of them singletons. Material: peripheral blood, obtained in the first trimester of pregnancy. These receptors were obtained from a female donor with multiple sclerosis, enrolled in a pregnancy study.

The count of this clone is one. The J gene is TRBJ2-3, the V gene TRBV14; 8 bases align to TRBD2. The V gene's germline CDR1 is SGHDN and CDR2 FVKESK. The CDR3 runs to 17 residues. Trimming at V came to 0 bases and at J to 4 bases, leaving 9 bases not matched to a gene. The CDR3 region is CASSQDRLAGWPDTQYF. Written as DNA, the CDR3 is TGTGCCAGCAGCCAAGACCGCCTAGCGGGTTGGCCAGATACGCAGTATTTT.

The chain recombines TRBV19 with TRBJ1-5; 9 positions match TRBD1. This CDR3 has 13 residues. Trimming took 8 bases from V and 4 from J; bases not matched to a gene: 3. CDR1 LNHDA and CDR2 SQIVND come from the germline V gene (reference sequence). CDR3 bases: TGTGCCAGTCGGGACAGGGAAAATCAGCCCCAGCATTTT. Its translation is CASRDRENQPQHF.

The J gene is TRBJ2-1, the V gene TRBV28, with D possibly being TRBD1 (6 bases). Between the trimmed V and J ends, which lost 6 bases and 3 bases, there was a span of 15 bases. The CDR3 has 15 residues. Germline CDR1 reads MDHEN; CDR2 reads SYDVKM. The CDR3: CASSPIRDNYNEQFF. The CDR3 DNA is TGTGCCAGCAGCCCCATCCGGGACAACTACAATGAGCAGTTCTTC. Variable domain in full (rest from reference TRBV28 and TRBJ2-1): DVKVTQSSRYLVKRTGEKVFLECVQDMDHENMFWYRQDPGLGLRLIYFSYDVKMKEKGDIPEGYSVSREKKERFSLILESASTNQTSMYLCASSPIRDNYNEQFFGPGTRLTVL.

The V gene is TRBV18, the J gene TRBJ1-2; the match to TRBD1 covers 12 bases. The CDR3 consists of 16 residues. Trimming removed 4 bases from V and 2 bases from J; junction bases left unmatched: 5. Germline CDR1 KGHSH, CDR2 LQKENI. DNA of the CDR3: TGTGCCAGCTCACTGGGACAGGGGGCCTTAAACTATGGCTACACCTTC. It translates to CASSLGQGALNYGYTF.

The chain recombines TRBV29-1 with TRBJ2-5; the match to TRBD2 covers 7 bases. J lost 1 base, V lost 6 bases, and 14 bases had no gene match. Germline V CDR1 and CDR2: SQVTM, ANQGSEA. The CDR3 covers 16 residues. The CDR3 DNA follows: TGCAGCGTAGCGGGACTACGAAAAGGGACCCAAGAGACCCAGTACTTC. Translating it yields CSVAGLRKGTQETQYF.

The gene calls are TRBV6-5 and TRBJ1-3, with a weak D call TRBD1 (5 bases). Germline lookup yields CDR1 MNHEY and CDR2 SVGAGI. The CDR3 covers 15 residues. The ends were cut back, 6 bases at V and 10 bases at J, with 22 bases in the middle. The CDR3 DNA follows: TGTGCCAGCAGGACACGAAATGGACCAAAGGGGACCATATATTTT. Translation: CASRTRNGPKGTIYF.

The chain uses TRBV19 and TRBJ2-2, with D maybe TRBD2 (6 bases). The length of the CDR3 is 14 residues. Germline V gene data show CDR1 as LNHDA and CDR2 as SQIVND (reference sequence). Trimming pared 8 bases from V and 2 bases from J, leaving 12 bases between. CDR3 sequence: CASHRDLNTGELFF. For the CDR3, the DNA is TGTGCCAGTCACCGGGACTTAAACACCGGGGAGCTGTTTTTT.

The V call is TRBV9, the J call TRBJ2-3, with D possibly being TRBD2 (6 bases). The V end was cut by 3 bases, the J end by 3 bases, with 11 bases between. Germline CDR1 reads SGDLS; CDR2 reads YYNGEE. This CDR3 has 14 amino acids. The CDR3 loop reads CASSETSRTDTQYF. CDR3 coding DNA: TGTGCCAGCAGCGAGACTAGTCGGACAGATACGCAGTATTTT.

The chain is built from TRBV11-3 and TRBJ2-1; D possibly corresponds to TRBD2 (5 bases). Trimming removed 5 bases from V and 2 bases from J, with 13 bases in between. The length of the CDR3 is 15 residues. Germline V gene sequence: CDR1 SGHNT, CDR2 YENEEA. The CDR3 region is CASSPSTGTYNEQFF. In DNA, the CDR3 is TGTGCCAGCAGCCCCTCAACCGGGACCTACAATGAGCAGTTCTTC. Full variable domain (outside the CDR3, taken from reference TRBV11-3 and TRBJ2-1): EAGVVQSPRYKIIEKKQPVAFWCNPISGHNTLYWYLQNLGQGPELLIRYENEEAVDDSQLPKDRFSAERLKGVDSTLKIQPAELGDSAVYLCASSPSTGTYNEQFFGPGTRLTVL.

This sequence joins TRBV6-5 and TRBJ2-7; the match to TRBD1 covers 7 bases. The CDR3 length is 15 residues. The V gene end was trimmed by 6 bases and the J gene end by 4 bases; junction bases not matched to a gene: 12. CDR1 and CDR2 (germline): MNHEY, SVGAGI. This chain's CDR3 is CASSVTGTARYEQYF. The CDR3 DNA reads TGTGCCAGCAGCGTCACCGGGACAGCAAGATACGAGCAGTACTTC.

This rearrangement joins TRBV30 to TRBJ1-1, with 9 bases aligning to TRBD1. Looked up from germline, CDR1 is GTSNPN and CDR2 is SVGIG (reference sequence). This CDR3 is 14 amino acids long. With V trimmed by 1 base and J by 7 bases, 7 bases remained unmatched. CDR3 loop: CAWSGNRGRGEAFF. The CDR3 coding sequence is TGTGCCTGGAGTGGAAACAGGGGGCGGGGTGAAGCTTTCTTT.

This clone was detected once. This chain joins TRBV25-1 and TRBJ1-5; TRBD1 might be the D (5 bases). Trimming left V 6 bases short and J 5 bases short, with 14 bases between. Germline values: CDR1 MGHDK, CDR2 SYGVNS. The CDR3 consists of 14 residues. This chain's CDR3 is CASSRSGDHQPQHF. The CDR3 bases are TGTGCCAGCAGCCGGTCGGGGGACCATCAGCCCCAGCATTTT.

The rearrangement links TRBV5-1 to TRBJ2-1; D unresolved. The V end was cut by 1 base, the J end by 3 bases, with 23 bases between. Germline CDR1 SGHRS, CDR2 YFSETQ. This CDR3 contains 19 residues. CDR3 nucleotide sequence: TGCGCCAGCAGCTTGTTGTTCTACCCTCCTAGGCCGAACTACAATGAGCAGTTCTTC. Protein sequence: CASSLLFYPPRPNYNEQFF.

CDR3 in DNA: TGTGCCAGCAGTCCCACCTTGGGCAGATACAATGAGCAGTTCTTC. This encodes CASSPTLGRYNEQFF. The chain carries TRBV7-7 and TRBJ2-1; D remains unclear. This CDR3 contains 15 residues. CDR1 and CDR2 from the germline V gene are SSHAT and FNYEAQ (reference sequence). The V end lost 6 bases, the J end lost 4 bases, and 16 bases lay between the germline ends.

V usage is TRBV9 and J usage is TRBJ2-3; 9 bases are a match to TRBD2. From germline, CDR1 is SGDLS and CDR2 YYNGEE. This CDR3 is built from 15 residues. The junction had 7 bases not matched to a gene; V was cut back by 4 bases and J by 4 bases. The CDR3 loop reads CASSNLAGAPDTQYF. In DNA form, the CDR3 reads TGTGCCAGCAGCAATTTAGCGGGAGCCCCAGATACGCAGTATTTT.

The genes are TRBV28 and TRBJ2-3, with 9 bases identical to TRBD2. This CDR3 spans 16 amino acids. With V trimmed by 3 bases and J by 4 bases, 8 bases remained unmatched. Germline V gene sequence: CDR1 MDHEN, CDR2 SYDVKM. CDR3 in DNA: TGTGCCAGCAGTTTCGGCGGGAGGGCCTTCCCAGATACGCAGTATTTT. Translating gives CASSFGGRAFPDTQYF. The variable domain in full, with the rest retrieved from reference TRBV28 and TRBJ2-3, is DVKVTQSSRYLVKRTGEKVFLECVQDMDHENMFWYRQDPGLGLRLIYFSYDVKMKEKGDIPEGYSVSREKKERFSLILESASTNQTSMYLCASSFGGRAFPDTQYFGPGTRLTVL.

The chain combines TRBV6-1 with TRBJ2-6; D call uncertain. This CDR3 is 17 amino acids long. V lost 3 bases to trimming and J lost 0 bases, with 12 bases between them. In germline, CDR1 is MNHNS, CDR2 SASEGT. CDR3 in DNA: TGTGCCAGCAGTGACAGGCTCCAACGCTCTGGGGCCAACGTCCTGACTTTC. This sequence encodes CASSDRLQRSGANVLTF.

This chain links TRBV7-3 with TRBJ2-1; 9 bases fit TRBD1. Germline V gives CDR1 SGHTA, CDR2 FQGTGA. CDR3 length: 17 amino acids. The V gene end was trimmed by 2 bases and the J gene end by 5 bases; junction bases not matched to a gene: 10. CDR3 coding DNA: TGTGCCAGCAGCTTATTTCCGGGACAGGGTACTAACAATGAGCAGTTCTTC. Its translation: CASSLFPGQGTNNEQFF.

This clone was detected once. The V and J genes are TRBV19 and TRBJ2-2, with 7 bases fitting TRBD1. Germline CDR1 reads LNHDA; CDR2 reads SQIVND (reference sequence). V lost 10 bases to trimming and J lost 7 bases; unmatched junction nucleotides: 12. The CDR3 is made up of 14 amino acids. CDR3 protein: CAISGGNKGGELFF. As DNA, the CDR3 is TGTGCCATCTCAGGGGGAAATAAGGGCGGGGAGCTGTTTTTT.

CDR3 DNA sequence: TGTGCCAGCAGCGAAGGGGGACAGCCACCAGATACGCAGTATTTT. Its translation is CASSEGGQPPDTQYF. The chain recombines TRBV9 with TRBJ2-3; the match to TRBD1 covers 7 bases. Germline V gene lookup returns CDR1 SGDLS and CDR2 YYNGEE. The CDR3 runs 15 residues. The junction had 8 bases not matched to a gene; V was cut back by 3 bases and J by 4 bases.

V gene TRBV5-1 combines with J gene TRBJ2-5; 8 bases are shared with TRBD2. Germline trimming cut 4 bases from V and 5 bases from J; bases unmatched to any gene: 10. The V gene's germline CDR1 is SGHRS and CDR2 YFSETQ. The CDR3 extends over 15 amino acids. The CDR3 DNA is TGCGCCAGCAGCCCAGCGGGACTAGAAAGGGAGACCCAGTACTTC. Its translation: CASSPAGLERETQYF.

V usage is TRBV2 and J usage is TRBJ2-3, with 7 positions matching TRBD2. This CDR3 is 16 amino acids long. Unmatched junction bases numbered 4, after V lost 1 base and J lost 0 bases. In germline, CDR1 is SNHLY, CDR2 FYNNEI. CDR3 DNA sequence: TGTGCCAGCAGTGAAGGGCTAGCGGTAAGCACAGATACGCAGTATTTT. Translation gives CASSEGLAVSTDTQYF. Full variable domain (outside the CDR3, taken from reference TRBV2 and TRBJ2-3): EPEVTQTPSHQVTQMGQEVILRCVPISNHLYFYWYRQILGQKVEFLVSFYNNEISEKSEIFDDQFSVERPDGSNFTLKIRSTKLEDSAMYFCASSEGLAVSTDTQYFGPGTRLTVL.

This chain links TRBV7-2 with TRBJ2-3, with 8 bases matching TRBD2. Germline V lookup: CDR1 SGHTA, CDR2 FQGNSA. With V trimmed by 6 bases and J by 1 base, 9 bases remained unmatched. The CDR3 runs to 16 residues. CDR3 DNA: TGTGCCAGCAGTCGAGCTGCGGGAGGTCGCACAGATACGCAGTATTTT. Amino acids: CASSRAAGGRTDTQYF.